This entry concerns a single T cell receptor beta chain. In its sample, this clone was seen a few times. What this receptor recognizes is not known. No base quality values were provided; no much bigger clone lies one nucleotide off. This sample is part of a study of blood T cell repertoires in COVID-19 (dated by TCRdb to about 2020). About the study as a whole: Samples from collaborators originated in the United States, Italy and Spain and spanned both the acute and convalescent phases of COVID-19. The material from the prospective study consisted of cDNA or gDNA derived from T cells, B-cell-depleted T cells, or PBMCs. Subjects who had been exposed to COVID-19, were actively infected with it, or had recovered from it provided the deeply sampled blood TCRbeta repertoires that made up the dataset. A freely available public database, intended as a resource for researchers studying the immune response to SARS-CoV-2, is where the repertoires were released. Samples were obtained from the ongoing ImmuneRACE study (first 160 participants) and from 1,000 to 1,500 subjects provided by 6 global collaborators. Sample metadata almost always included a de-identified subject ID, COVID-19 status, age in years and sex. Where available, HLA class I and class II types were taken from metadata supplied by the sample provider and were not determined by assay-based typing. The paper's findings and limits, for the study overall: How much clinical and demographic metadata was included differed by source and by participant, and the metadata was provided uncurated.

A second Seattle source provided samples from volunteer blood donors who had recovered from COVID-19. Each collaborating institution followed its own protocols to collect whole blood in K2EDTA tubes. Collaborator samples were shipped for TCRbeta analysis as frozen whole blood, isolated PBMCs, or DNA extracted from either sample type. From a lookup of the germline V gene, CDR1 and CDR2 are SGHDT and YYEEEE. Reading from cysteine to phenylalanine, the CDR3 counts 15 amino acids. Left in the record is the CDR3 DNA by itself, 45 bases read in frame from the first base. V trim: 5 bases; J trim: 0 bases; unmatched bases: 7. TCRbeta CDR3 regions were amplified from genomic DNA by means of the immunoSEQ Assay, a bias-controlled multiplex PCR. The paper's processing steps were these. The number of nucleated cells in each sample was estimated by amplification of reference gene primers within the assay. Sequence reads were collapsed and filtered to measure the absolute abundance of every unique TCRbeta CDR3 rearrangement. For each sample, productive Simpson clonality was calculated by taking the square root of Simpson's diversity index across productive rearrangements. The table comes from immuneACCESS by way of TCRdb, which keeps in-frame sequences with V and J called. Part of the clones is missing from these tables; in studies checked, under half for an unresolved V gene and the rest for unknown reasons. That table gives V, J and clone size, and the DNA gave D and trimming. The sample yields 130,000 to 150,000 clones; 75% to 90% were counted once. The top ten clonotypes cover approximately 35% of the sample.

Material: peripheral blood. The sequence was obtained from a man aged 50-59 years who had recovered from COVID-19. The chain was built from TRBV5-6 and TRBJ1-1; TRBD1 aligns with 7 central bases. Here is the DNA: TGTGCCAGCAGTTCGACCGGGACAGTGAACACTGAAGCTTTCTTT. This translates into CASSSTGTVNTEAFF.